These 21 T cell receptor beta chains originate from one sample sequenced in a study of T cell responses to AZD1222 COVID-19 vaccine (dated by TCRdb to the early 2020s). Interpreted using the paper, the time point label stands for: baseline before first vaccination. Libraries were made using the immunoSEQ multiplex PCR assay. The table was pulled from immuneACCESS by TCRdb, which kept in-frame rearrangements only. Such tables lose some clones; where checked, under half of the loss comes from unresolved V genes, and the rest has no known cause. The sample contains about 150,000 clones, over 75% of them found a single time. The ten most abundant clones make up about 2% of the sample. The material was peripheral blood, obtained on day 0 of AZD1222 vaccination. The receptor set was obtained from an adult in good health.

The rearrangement joins TRBV25-1 to TRBJ2-7, with unresolved D. The CDR3 totals 12 residues. V was cut by 6 bases and J by 4 bases, with 10 bases left in between. Germline lookup yields CDR1 MGHDK and CDR2 SYGVNS. The CDR3 DNA follows: TGTGCCAGCAGAATCGCAGAATACGAGCAGTACTTC. Amino acid sequence: CASRIAEYEQYF.

The chain carries TRBV9 and TRBJ2-3; a weak D match, TRBD1 (6 bases). The CDR3 spans 16 residues. Germline CDR1 and CDR2: SGDLS and YYNGEE. V dropped 0 bases and J dropped 4 bases, with 15 bases sitting between them. The CDR3 region is CASSVVVTGTADTQYF. Written as DNA, the CDR3 is TGTGCCAGCAGCGTAGTTGTAACAGGGACGGCAGATACGCAGTATTTT.

The V call is TRBV7-8, the J call TRBJ1-6; the D is unclear. Germline assignment: CDR1 SGHVS and CDR2 FQNEAQ. The CDR3 is 15 residues long. V dropped 4 bases and J dropped 8 bases, with 15 bases sitting between them. CDR3 loop: CASSSSGGFDSPLHF. The CDR3 DNA reads TGTGCCAGCAGCTCCAGTGGCGGGTTCGATTCACCCCTCCACTTT.

The chain links TRBV5-6 to TRBJ2-7; a weak D match, TRBD2 (6 bases). The CDR3 has 14 amino acids. V shed 7 bases and J shed 3 bases, with 17 bases lying between them. Germline V gives CDR1 SGHDT, CDR2 YYEEEE. CDR3 bases: TGTGCCAGCGCTACAGGTCGGGGGAACTACGAGCAGTACTTC. It is translated as CASATGRGNYEQYF.

Comments on this clone: The junction differs from germline at one of its ends, possibly a read error. CDR3 residues: CASSLTGFGANVPTF. For the CDR3, the DNA is TGTGCCAGCAGTCTCACAGGGTTTGGGGCCAACGTCCCGACTTTC. V gene TRBV28 combines with J gene TRBJ2-6, with D possibly TRBD1 on 6 matching bases. Germline assignment: CDR1 MDHEN and CDR2 SYDVKM. CDR3 length: 15 amino acids.

V is TRBV24-1 and J is TRBJ1-4; D perhaps matches TRBD1 (6 bases). CDR3 length: 16 residues. Trimming took off 5 bases at V and 3 bases at J, with 15 bases between the two ends. Germline CDR1 KGHDR, CDR2 SFDVKD. This CDR3 reads CATSAGMGAANEKLFF. The CDR3 nucleotides are TGTGCCACCAGTGCGGGAATGGGGGCGGCTAATGAAAAACTGTTTTTT.

J is TRBJ2-2 and V is TRBV15; D remains ambiguous. This CDR3 contains 15 residues. Between the trimmed V and J ends, which lost 2 bases and 8 bases, there was a span of 15 bases. CDR1 and CDR2 (germline): LNHNV, YYDKDF (reference sequence). The CDR3 spells CATSRRRTQDGELFF. The CDR3, as DNA: TGTGCCACCAGCAGACGACGGACCCAGGATGGGGAGCTGTTTTTT.

This chain connects TRBV12-3 or TRBV12-4 to TRBJ1-5; D is unresolved. V lost 2 bases, J lost 4 bases, and 6 bases lay in between. The CDR3 extends over 13 amino acids. CDR3: CASSLRRNQPQHF. The CDR3, as DNA: TGTGCCAGCAGTTTAAGGAGGAATCAGCCCCAGCATTTT.

The chain uses TRBV19 and TRBJ1-1; D is unresolved. V lost 7 bases, J lost 0 bases, and 12 bases lay in between. This CDR3 is 14 amino acids long. Looked up from germline, CDR1 is LNHDA and CDR2 is SQIVND (reference sequence). The CDR3 DNA sequence: TGTGCCAGTAATACCGCAGGTATGAACACTGAAGCTTTCTTT. Protein sequence: CASNTAGMNTEAFF. Complete variable domain (other parts from reference TRBV19 and TRBJ1-1): DGGITQSPKYLFRKEGQNVTLSCEQNLNHDAMYWYRQDPGQGLRLIYYSQIVNDFQKGDIAEGYSVSREKKESFPLTVTSAQKNPTAFYLCASNTAGMNTEAFFGQGTRLTVV.

The chain combines TRBV5-1 with TRBJ1-1; 7 nucleotides agree with TRBD1. The CDR3 runs to 16 residues. The V segment lost 4 bases and the J segment 0 bases; nucleotides outside the gene matches: 9. Looked up from germline, CDR1 is SGHRS and CDR2 is YFSETQ. This CDR3 reads CASSPRDREMNTEAFF. The CDR3 DNA is TGCGCCAGCAGCCCCCGGGACAGAGAGATGAACACTGAAGCTTTCTTT. The full variable domain, its missing parts supplied by reference TRBV5-1 and TRBJ1-1, is KAGVTQTPRYLIKTRGQQVTLSCSPISGHRSVSWYQQTPGQGLQFLFEYFSETQRNKGNFPGRFSGRQFSNSRSEMNVSTLELGDSALYLCASSPRDREMNTEAFFGQGTRLTVV.

This chain joins TRBV10-3 and TRBJ2-3; TRBD2 aligns across 8 bases. J lost 5 bases, V lost 4 bases, and 8 bases had no gene match. Per germline, CDR1 ENHRY and CDR2 SYGVKD. The CDR3 has 15 amino acids. The CDR3 sequence: CAISVGTSKVDTQYF. In nucleotides, the CDR3 is TGTGCCATCAGTGTCGGGACTAGTAAGGTAGATACGCAGTATTTT.

The chain joins TRBV18 to TRBJ1-3; D is uncertain. Germline loops: CDR1 KGHSH, CDR2 LQKENI. The CDR3 length is 17 residues. Trimming took 6 bases from V and 0 from J, leaving 18 bases between them. CDR3 DNA sequence: TGTGCCAGCTCTGGTTCGAGGGTCACTGCCTCTGGAAACACCATATATTTT. As protein: CASSGSRVTASGNTIYF.

The chain uses TRBV7-9 and TRBJ1-2, with unresolved D. Trimming left V 0 bases short and J 6 bases short, with 11 bases between. There are 14 residues in the CDR3. Germline values: CDR1 SEHNR, CDR2 FQNEAQ (reference sequence). The CDR3 protein is CASSLALLGNGYTF. The DNA of the CDR3 is TGTGCCAGCAGCTTAGCGTTGTTGGGAAATGGCTACACCTTC.

The DNA for the CDR3 is TGCGCCAGCAGCTTGGCCGAGGGGGGAAACTATGGCTACACCTTC. Translation gives CASSLAEGGNYGYTF. V and J are TRBV5-1 and TRBJ1-2; D may be TRBD1 (6 bases). V lost 0 bases, J lost 2 bases, and 11 bases lay in between. CDR1 SGHRS and CDR2 YFSETQ come from the germline V gene. This CDR3 region has 15 residues.

The rearrangement uses TRBV10-3 and TRBJ1-6; 7 nucleotides agree with TRBD1. V lost 5 bases, J lost 7 bases, and 8 bases stayed unmatched. The CDR3 length is 15 residues. The germline CDR1 and CDR2 sequences are ENHRY and SYGVKD. DNA for the CDR3: TGTGCCATCAGTCATGGGGACAGCCCGAATTCACCCCTCCACTTT. It translates to CAISHGDSPNSPLHF.

This chain uses TRBV28 with TRBJ2-3, with D perhaps matching TRBD1 (6 bases). Germline V CDR1 and CDR2: MDHEN, SYDVKM. Trimming shortened V by 4 bases and J by 0 bases, and 11 bases separated the two germline ends. This CDR3 has 15 amino acids. The CDR3 here is CASSSRQVSTDTQYF. CDR3 nucleotides: TGTGCCAGCAGTTCACGACAGGTTAGCACAGATACGCAGTATTTT.

This chain links TRBV19 with TRBJ1-5; D is unclear. CDR3 length equals 16 residues. Deletions cut 7 bases from V and 5 bases from J, with 21 bases between. CDR1 is LNHDA and CDR2 is SQIVND in the germline V gene (reference sequence). The CDR3 region is CASNTTTLRRYQPQHF. Here the CDR3 DNA reads TGTGCCAGTAATACGACAACCCTTCGGCGCTATCAGCCCCAGCATTTT.

The V and J genes are TRBV19 and TRBJ2-6; D not certain. Germline CDR1 LNHDA, CDR2 SQIVND (reference sequence). The CDR3 spans 17 residues. The ends were cut back, 3 bases at V and 3 bases at J, with 15 bases in the middle. In DNA, the CDR3 is TGTGCCAGTAGTATCCCACAGATCGATCGTGGGGCCAACGTCCTGACTTTC. Its translation: CASSIPQIDRGANVLTF.

This chain links TRBV12-3 or TRBV12-4 with TRBJ1-1; D call uncertain. V was pared by 3 bases and J by 7 bases, with 9 bases between. The CDR3 contains 12 residues. In DNA, the CDR3 is TGTGCCAGCAGTTTTGCCGAGGGTGAAGCTTTCTTT. Translation gives CASSFAEGEAFF.

Comments on this clone: The junction and the germline gene differ at one end; a read error may be behind it. The rearrangement joins TRBV28 to TRBJ2-3; the match to TRBD1 covers 8 bases. This CDR3 region has 14 residues. CDR1 is MDHEN and CDR2 is SYDVKM in the germline V gene. CDR3 DNA sequence: TGTGCCAGCAGTTTAGGGGACCCGGGACAGGCGCCTAAGTTT. Residues: CASSLGDPGQAPKF.

V gene TRBV2 combines with J gene TRBJ2-5; a possible D gene is TRBD1 (5 bases). Trimming took 6 bases from V and 2 from J, leaving 28 bases between them. CDR3 size: 19 residues. CDR1 and CDR2 from the germline V gene are SNHLY and FYNNEI. The CDR3 DNA is TGTGCCAGCAGAGCTACGGACATAGGAAAAAGACAGCATCAAGAGACCCAGTACTTC. This translates into CASRATDIGKRQHQETQYF.